This passage covers 29 T cell receptor beta chains from one sample sequenced in a study of early T cells in non-severe SARS-CoV-2 infection. TCRdb passed the 5' RACE reads through MiXCR, listing each CDR3 protein once. The sample holds under 65,000 distinct CDR3 sequences, roughly 12% seen once. Sequencing was carried out using whole blood. The receptor source for this set is an adult who was a healthcare worker with PCR-confirmed SARS-CoV-2 infection or an uninfected control (not recorded which).

This clonotype was recorded a few times. This rearrangement joins TRBV19 to TRBJ2-2; possibly TRBD2 for D (5 bases). Germline CDR1 LNHDA, CDR2 SQIVND (reference sequence). CDR3 length equals 14 residues. The V end was cut by 5 bases, the J end by 5 bases, with 12 bases between. The CDR3 region is CASSGRGQTGELFF. CDR3 DNA: TGTGCCAGTAGTGGGCGCGGGCAAACCGGGGAGCTGTTTTTT.

This clonotype was seen a few times. The chain couples TRBV18 to TRBJ1-2; D call uncertain. CDR1 is KGHSH, CDR2 LQKENI, per germline. There are 10 residues in the CDR3. With 4 bases removed from V and 8 bases from J, the gap between germline ends came to 5 bases. Here the CDR3 DNA reads TGTGCCAGCTCACGTGACGGCTACACCTTC. It yields the protein CASSRDGYTF.

Note on this clonotype: This may stem from a read error, because a much larger clone lies one nucleotide away. This chain links TRBV18 with TRBJ2-7, with TRBD1 as a possible D gene (5 bases). The CDR3 sequence is 15 residues long. Trimming took 2 bases from V and 1 from J, leaving 12 bases between them. The germline gives CDR1 KGHSH, CDR2 LQKENI. CDR3 residues: CASSPAFGQSYEQYF. CDR3 DNA sequence: TGTGCCAGCTCACCAGCCTTCGGACAATCCTACGAGCAGTACTTC.

This chain joins TRBV27 and TRBJ2-7; perhaps TRBD1 as D (6 bases). Germline CDR1 reads MNHEY; CDR2 reads SMNVEV (reference sequence). V gave up 2 bases and J gave up 0 bases, with 11 bases separating them. The CDR3 is 15 residues long. CDR3 sequence (DNA): TGTGCCAGCAGTTTAAAGTGGACAGTCTCCTACGAGCAGTACTTC. Its protein product is CASSLKWTVSYEQYF.

Only a few counts were recorded for this clonotype. The rearrangement links TRBV15 to TRBJ2-3; 11 nucleotides match TRBD2. The V gene end was trimmed by 1 base and the J gene end by 2 bases; junction bases not matched to a gene: 14. Germline V gene data show CDR1 as LNHNV and CDR2 as YYDKDF (reference sequence). This CDR3 comprises 20 residues. The chain's CDR3 is CATSRGGTSGAAGDTDTQYF. As DNA, the CDR3 is TGTGCCACCAGCAGAGGGGGGACTAGCGGAGCCGCCGGGGACACAGATACGCAGTATTTT.

This clonotype has a handful of counts. The gene calls are TRBV9 and TRBJ2-5, with no clear D. V lost 0 bases and J 1 base, leaving 7 bases between the germline ends. In germline, CDR1 is SGDLS, CDR2 YYNGEE. This CDR3 has 14 residues. CDR3 region: CASSVGGFQETQYF. For the CDR3, the DNA is TGTGCCAGCAGCGTAGGGGGTTTCCAAGAGACCCAGTACTTC.

This clonotype was observed a handful of times. The rearrangement joins TRBV19 to TRBJ1-5; tentatively, D is TRBD1 (5 bases). Looked up from germline, CDR1 is LNHDA and CDR2 is SQIVND (reference sequence). This CDR3 region has 15 residues. Trimming took off 3 bases at V and 1 base at J, with 10 bases between the two ends. CDR3 loop: CASSMLGVSNQPQHF. In nucleotides, the CDR3 is TGTGCCAGTAGTATGTTAGGGGTCAGCAATCAGCCCCAGCATTTT. The whole variable domain, remainder taken from reference TRBV19 and TRBJ1-5, is DGGITQSPKYLFRKEGQNVTLSCEQNLNHDAMYWYRQDPGQGLRLIYYSQIVNDFQKGDIAEGYSVSREKKESFPLTVTSAQKNPTAFYLCASSMLGVSNQPQHFGDGTRLSIL.

This clonotype was seen a handful of times. The gene calls are TRBV18 and TRBJ2-1; D is uncertain. Germline CDR1 reads KGHSH; CDR2 reads LQKENI. Trimming stripped 2 bases from V and 14 bases from J, with 10 bases between. The CDR3 runs to 11 residues. The CDR3 loop reads CASSPGQVEFF. The CDR3, as DNA: TGTGCCAGCTCACCAGGGCAGGTCGAGTTCTTC.

This clonotype was counted between two and nine times. The CDR3 DNA sequence: TGTGCCAGCAGTTTTCGGCAGGGGGGGACTGAAGCTTTCTTT. It is translated as CASSFRQGGTEAFF. This rearrangement joins TRBV28 to TRBJ1-1, with 7 nucleotides matching TRBD1. CDR1 and CDR2 (germline): MDHEN, SYDVKM. V lost 3 bases, J lost 5 bases, and 6 bases stayed unmatched. This CDR3 contains 14 residues. Variable domain in full (rest from reference TRBV28 and TRBJ1-1): DVKVTQSSRYLVKRTGEKVFLECVQDMDHENMFWYRQDPGLGLRLIYFSYDVKMKEKGDIPEGYSVSREKKERFSLILESASTNQTSMYLCASSFRQGGTEAFFGQGTRLTVV.

The V and J genes are TRBV6-1 and TRBJ2-2; D possibly corresponds to TRBD2 (6 bases). Germline V gene lookup returns CDR1 MNHNS and CDR2 SASEGT. With 1 base removed from V and 11 bases from J, the gap between germline ends came to 17 bases. The CDR3 contains 15 residues. The DNA of the CDR3 is TGTGCCAGCAGTGAAGGTCGCGCGGGGCCGGAAGAGCTGTTTTTT. Protein sequence: CASSEGRAGPEELFF.

This clonotype was seen at least ten times. In DNA form, the CDR3 reads TGTGCCAGCAGCCGCGGGGCAGGCCAACCACTCTACAATGAGCAGTTCTTC. Translated, it gives CASSRGAGQPLYNEQFF. The chain combines TRBV11-2 with TRBJ2-1; D perhaps matches TRBD2 (6 bases). This CDR3 has 17 amino acids. Trimming removed 5 bases at V and 3 bases at J, with 20 bases between. Germline assignment: CDR1 SGHAT and CDR2 FQNNGV.

This clonotype turned up a few times. V is TRBV18 and J is TRBJ1-1; D is perhaps TRBD1 (5 bases). This CDR3 has 13 amino acids. Germline V gene sequence: CDR1 KGHSH, CDR2 LQKENI. Deletions cut 3 bases from V and 1 base from J, with 6 bases between. The CDR3 DNA sequence: TGTGCCAGCTCACCGGGGCCGAACACTGAAGCTTTCTTT. As protein: CASSPGPNTEAFF.

This clonotype came up many times. The V gene is TRBV29-1, the J gene TRBJ1-5, with 8 positions matching TRBD1. The V gene end was trimmed by 8 bases and the J gene end by 2 bases; junction bases not matched to a gene: 11. Germline V gene data show CDR1 as SQVTM and CDR2 as ANQGSEA. CDR3 size: 15 residues. The chain's CDR3 is CSFWTGRNGNQPQHF. In DNA, the CDR3 is TGCAGCTTTTGGACAGGGAGAAACGGCAATCAGCCCCAGCATTTT.

This clonotype was counted a few times. The chain joins TRBV20-1 to TRBJ1-2; D is possibly TRBD1 (6 bases). V lost 5 bases to trimming and J lost 8 bases, with 9 bases between them. This CDR3 contains 10 residues. Germline CDR1 reads DFQATT; CDR2 reads SNEGSKA (reference sequence). CDR3 DNA: TGCAGTGCTCACAGGGAAGGCTACACCTTC. This gives the protein CSAHREGYTF.

This chain joins TRBV29-1 and TRBJ2-1, with D unclear. V dropped 7 bases and J dropped 4 bases, with 5 bases sitting between them. Germline V gene data show CDR1 as SQVTM and CDR2 as ANQGSEA. The length of the CDR3 is 10 residues. The chain's CDR3 is CSAHYNEQFF. The CDR3 DNA reads TGCAGCGCCCATTACAATGAGCAGTTCTTC.

This clonotype was seen a few times. A junction end diverges from the germline sequence, so it may reflect a read error. This chain connects TRBV7-9 to TRBJ2-7; 8 bases are a match to TRBD2. CDR3 size: 14 residues. Germline assignment: CDR1 SEHNR and CDR2 FQNEAQ (reference sequence). The CDR3 loop reads CASRLAGFASEQYF. CDR3 nucleotides: TGTGCCAGCAGATTAGCGGGGTTCGCTTCCGAGCAGTACTTC.

Many counts were recorded for this clonotype. This chain uses TRBV7-9 with TRBJ2-3, with 9 bases aligning to TRBD1. V dropped 4 bases and J dropped 5; count of bases not matched to a gene: 4. Germline CDR1 reads SEHNR; CDR2 reads FQNEAQ (reference sequence). This CDR3 has 14 amino acids. CDR3 in DNA: TGTGCCAGCAGCTACAGGGGGCTGGGAGATACGCAGTATTTT. Translating it yields CASSYRGLGDTQYF.

This clonotype occurred a few times. The chain carries TRBV7-3 and TRBJ2-1; TRBD2 might be the D (6 bases). The CDR3 extends over 14 amino acids. V was pared by 4 bases and J by 3 bases, with 10 bases between. Per germline, CDR1 SGHTA and CDR2 FQGTGA. The DNA of the CDR3 is TGTGCCAGCAGCTCTCGGCGGGGCTACAATGAGCAGTTCTTC. This sequence encodes CASSSRRGYNEQFF.

This clonotype was observed a few times. This sequence joins TRBV6-6 and TRBJ2-1; TRBD1 matches at 10 bases. J lost 7 bases, V lost 6 bases, and 6 bases had no gene match. Per germline, CDR1 MNHNY and CDR2 SVGAGI (reference sequence). The CDR3 consists of 14 residues. The CDR3 loop reads CASSWAGQGNEQFF. The CDR3 DNA is TGTGCCAGCAGCTGGGCGGGACAGGGGAATGAGCAGTTCTTC.

The chain couples TRBV24-1 to TRBJ2-1; D is uncertain. The CDR3 consists of 13 residues. Germline CDR1 reads KGHDR; CDR2 reads SFDVKD. Trimming shortened V by 4 bases and J by 6 bases, and 9 bases separated the two germline ends. The CDR3 nucleotides read TGTGCCACCAGTGAAAGTCCGAGCAATGAGCAGTTCTTC. Protein sequence: CATSESPSNEQFF.

The chain carries TRBV20-1 and TRBJ2-7; D is unclear. V gave up 0 bases and J gave up 1 base, with 4 bases separating them. CDR3 length: 12 residues. The germline V gene has CDR1 DFQATT and CDR2 SNEGSKA (reference sequence). The CDR3 bases are TGCAGTGCTAGAGACGATTCCTACGAGCAGTACTTC. It encodes CSARDDSYEQYF.

The sample holds many counts of this clonotype. The chain carries TRBV29-1 and TRBJ2-2, with 8 bases identical to TRBD2. Germline CDR1 SQVTM, CDR2 ANQGSEA. J gave up 5 bases and V 6 bases, and 8 bases lay outside the gene matches. The CDR3 has 14 amino acids. CDR3 region: CSVSGLALTGELFF. The CDR3, as DNA: TGCAGCGTGTCCGGACTAGCTCTGACCGGGGAGCTGTTTTTT.

This clonotype was observed a handful of times. The CDR3 DNA is TGTGCCAGCAGCGTTGCCGGGACTATTAACAATGAGCAGTTCTTC. Its protein is CASSVAGTINNEQFF. The chain joins TRBV7-8 to TRBJ2-1, with TRBD2 matching 7 bases. The germline V gene encodes CDR1 SGHVS and CDR2 FQNEAQ. Trimming removed 5 bases from V and 5 bases from J; junction bases left unmatched: 9. The CDR3 length is 15 residues. Looking up the rest from reference TRBV7-8 and TRBJ2-1 gives the full variable domain: GAGVSQSPRYKVAKRGQDVALRCDPISGHVSLFWYQQALGQGPEFLTYFQNEAQLDKSGLPSDRFFAERPEGSVSTLKIQRTQQEDSAVYLCASSVAGTINNEQFFGPGTRLTVL.

This clonotype was counted at least ten times. The chain couples TRBV4-2 to TRBJ1-2; 8 bases line up with TRBD1. The CDR3 runs 15 residues. The ends lost 1 base at V and 1 base at J; junction bases unmatched: 2. Germline CDR1 and CDR2: LGHNA and YNFKEQ. CDR3 protein: CASSQADRDNYGYTF. In DNA form, the CDR3 reads TGTGCCAGCAGCCAAGCGGACAGGGATAACTATGGCTACACCTTC.

This clonotype has more than one count but fewer than ten. This sequence joins TRBV29-1 and TRBJ2-7; 8 nucleotides line up with TRBD1. The CDR3 has 14 amino acids. Germline CDR1 is SQVTM and CDR2 is ANQGSEA. V lost 0 bases to trimming and J lost 7 bases; unmatched junction nucleotides: 8. This CDR3 is CSVEDMQGAREQYF. Written as DNA, the CDR3 is TGCAGCGTTGAAGATATGCAGGGGGCGCGAGAGCAGTACTTC.

This clonotype was observed at least ten times. V and J are TRBV5-1 and TRBJ1-5; D unclear. V was pared by 0 bases and J by 2 bases, with 9 bases between. The CDR3 loop spans 15 amino acids. Per germline, CDR1 SGHRS and CDR2 YFSETQ. The CDR3 spells CASSLGSARNQPQHF. CDR3 bases: TGCGCCAGCAGCTTGGGGTCTGCTCGCAATCAGCCCCAGCATTTT.

This clonotype was seen a single time. This rearrangement joins TRBV12-3 or TRBV12-4 to TRBJ2-5; D is unclear. This CDR3 comprises 14 residues. Trimming took 4 bases from V and 5 from J, leaving 14 bases between them. The CDR3 DNA follows: TGTGCCAGCAGTTCCGCCCACCGGCGGGAGACCCAGTACTTC. Amino acid sequence: CASSSAHRRETQYF.

This clonotype appeared many times. The chain has TRBV5-1 and TRBJ2-1, with 9 bases aligning to TRBD1. Germline values: CDR1 SGHRS, CDR2 YFSETQ. Trimming removed 4 bases from V and 5 bases from J; junction bases left unmatched: 10. The CDR3 is made up of 16 amino acids. CDR3 bases: TGCGCCAGCAGCCCGACAACAGGGGGCTTCGACAATGAGCAGTTCTTC. This codes for CASSPTTGGFDNEQFF. Filled out from reference TRBV5-1 and TRBJ2-1, the complete variable domain reads KAGVTQTPRYLIKTRGQQVTLSCSPISGHRSVSWYQQTPGQGLQFLFEYFSETQRNKGNFPGRFSGRQFSNSRSEMNVSTLELGDSALYLCASSPTTGGFDNEQFFGPGTRLTVL.

Only a few counts were recorded for this clonotype. The V and J genes are TRBV15 and TRBJ1-6, with D uncertain. This CDR3 is built from 14 residues. Looked up from germline, CDR1 is LNHNV and CDR2 is YYDKDF (reference sequence). With 3 bases removed from V and 8 bases from J, the gap between germline ends came to 11 bases. CDR3 nucleotides: TGTGCCACCAGCAGGGCAGTCGGGGATTCACCCCTCCACTTT. Translating gives CATSRAVGDSPLHF.